A single sample is the source of the 16 T cell receptor beta chains below, sequenced in a study of T cells after yellow fever vaccination. Using its own MiXCR run on the 5' RACE reads, TCRdb lists one record per CDR3 protein. Here the sample spans about 120,000 distinct CDR3 sequences, approximately 16% being singletons. The specimen comprised CD8+ T cells sorted from PBMCs, sampled 5 days after the yellow fever booster vaccination. The origin of the receptors is a young man who received the YFV17D yellow fever vaccine.

This clonotype was detected a few times. This chain uses TRBV29-1 with TRBJ1-1; D is ambiguous. The CDR3 runs to 12 residues. V dropped 5 bases and J dropped 0 bases, with 7 bases sitting between them. Per germline, CDR1 SQVTM and CDR2 ANQGSEA. The CDR3 coding sequence is TGCAGCGTTAGTTGGATGAACACTGAAGCTTTCTTT. Protein: CSVSWMNTEAFF.

This clonotype was recorded a few times. V and J are TRBV6-5 and TRBJ1-2; no clear D gene. Trimming shortened V by 2 bases and J by 0 bases, and 10 bases separated the two germline ends. Germline V gene sequence: CDR1 MNHEY, CDR2 SVGAGI. CDR3 length: 15 amino acids. This CDR3 is CASSYGQSANYGYTF. The CDR3, as DNA: TGTGCCAGCAGTTACGGGCAGTCAGCTAACTATGGCTACACCTTC.

The chain couples TRBV9 to TRBJ1-1; no definite D call. The germline V and J ends were trimmed by 2 bases and 6 bases, with 11 bases remaining between them. The length of the CDR3 is 13 residues. In germline, CDR1 is SGDLS, CDR2 YYNGEE. The CDR3 DNA is TGTGCCAGCAGCGTCGGAAGGGCTTCTGAAGCTTTCTTT. Translation gives CASSVGRASEAFF.

The chain carries TRBV7-9 and TRBJ1-6; D not resolved. The length of the CDR3 is 16 residues. From germline, CDR1 is SEHNR and CDR2 FQNEAQ (reference sequence). V lost 0 bases and J 0 bases, leaving 6 bases between the germline ends. In DNA, the CDR3 is TGTGCCAGCAGCTTAGCCGGGGTCTCCTATAATTCACCCCTCCACTTT. This translates into CASSLAGVSYNSPLHF.

The DNA for the CDR3 is TGTGCCACCAGCAGAGACCTGACAGATACGCAGTATTTT. Translated, it gives CATSRDLTDTQYF. The gene calls are TRBV15 and TRBJ2-3; D remains unclear. V was trimmed by 0 bases and J by 3 bases, leaving 4 bases between them. Germline V gene sequence: CDR1 LNHNV, CDR2 YYDKDF (reference sequence). This CDR3 has 13 amino acids.

This clonotype appeared a few times. The chain is built from TRBV7-8 and TRBJ2-6; D is undetermined. The CDR3 totals 15 residues. Germline V gene data show CDR1 as SGHVS and CDR2 as FQNEAQ. Between the trimmed V and J ends, which lost 0 bases and 0 bases, there was a span of 3 bases. CDR3 in amino acids: CASSLAGSGANVLTF. The CDR3 DNA follows: TGTGCCAGCAGCTTAGCGGGCTCTGGGGCCAACGTCCTGACTTTC. The complete variable domain, with remaining parts taken from reference TRBV7-8 and TRBJ2-6, reads GAGVSQSPRYKVAKRGQDVALRCDPISGHVSLFWYQQALGQGPEFLTYFQNEAQLDKSGLPSDRFFAERPEGSVSTLKIQRTQQEDSAVYLCASSLAGSGANVLTFGAGSRLTVL.

This clonotype showed up just a few times. The V gene is TRBV12-3 or TRBV12-4, the J gene TRBJ2-1; TRBD2 matches at 7 bases. Trimming took 6 bases from V and 9 from J; bases not matched to a gene: 11. The CDR3 covers 14 residues. CDR3 coding DNA: TGTGCCAGCAGCGGGGGGACCCGGGCGGGTGAGCAGTTCTTC. This codes for CASSGGTRAGEQFF.

The table lists this clonotype with a few counts. V usage is TRBV7-9 and J usage is TRBJ2-7, with TRBD2 identical over 7 bases. The CDR3 extends over 14 amino acids. From germline, CDR1 is SEHNR and CDR2 FQNEAQ (reference sequence). The V segment lost 6 bases and the J segment 2 bases; nucleotides outside the gene matches: 7. CDR3 coding DNA: TGTGCCAGCAGGAGGGAGGGGTCTCCCTACGAGCAGTACTTC. Amino acid sequence: CASRREGSPYEQYF.

The chain is built from TRBV5-6 and TRBJ1-6; tentatively, D is TRBD1 (5 bases). Germline CDR1 is SGHDT and CDR2 is YYEEEE. The CDR3 consists of 16 residues. V was trimmed by 3 bases and J by 2 bases, leaving 12 bases between them. CDR3 loop: CASSSRELAYNSPLHF. DNA of the CDR3: TGTGCCAGCAGCTCCAGGGAACTGGCCTATAATTCACCCCTCCACTTT. The whole variable domain, remainder taken from reference TRBV5-6 and TRBJ1-6, is DAGVTQSPTHLIKTRGQQVTLRCSPKSGHDTVSWYQQALGQGPQFIFQYYEEEERQRGNFPDRFSGHQFPNYSSELNVNALLLGDSALYLCASSSRELAYNSPLHFGNGTRLTVT.

The sample holds a few counts of this clonotype. V is TRBV12-3 or TRBV12-4 and J is TRBJ2-3, with 10 nucleotides matching TRBD1. The J segment lost 5 bases and the V segment lost 2 bases, leaving 7 bases of the junction unmatched. The CDR3 totals 16 residues. CDR3 nucleotide sequence: TGTGCCAGCAGTTTATTCGGGACAGGGGAAGGAGATACGCAGTATTTT. Protein: CASSLFGTGEGDTQYF.

This clonotype came up a few times. The rearrangement links TRBV10-1 to TRBJ1-1, with D perhaps matching TRBD1 (5 bases). The CDR3 sequence is 13 residues long. CDR1 and CDR2 from the germline V gene are WNHNN and SYGVQD (reference sequence). The germline V and J ends were trimmed by 4 bases and 0 bases, with 6 bases remaining between them. The CDR3 coding sequence is TGCGCCAGCAGTGCAGGGATGAACACTGAAGCTTTCTTT. Amino acid sequence: CASSAGMNTEAFF.

V is TRBV25-1 and J is TRBJ1-5, with no clear D. From germline, CDR1 is MGHDK and CDR2 SYGVNS. There are 9 residues in the CDR3. The CDR3 sequence is CGPNQPQHF. The CDR3 nucleotides are TGTGGTCCGAATCAGCCCCAGCATTTT.

This clonotype is a singleton in its sample. The CDR3 coding sequence is TGTGCCAGCAGTGAAGTAGGCAGACCCACCGGGGAGCTGTTTTTT. Translating it yields CASSEVGRPTGELFF. The V gene is TRBV6-1, the J gene TRBJ2-2, with D uncertain. The ends were cut back, 1 base at V and 4 bases at J, with 10 bases in the middle. The CDR3 covers 15 residues. CDR1 is MNHNS, CDR2 SASEGT, per germline.

This clonotype was detected a few times. The chain combines TRBV5-1 with TRBJ2-3; 9 bases fit TRBD1. J lost 1 base, V lost 4 bases, and 7 bases had no gene match. Germline CDR1 and CDR2: SGHRS and YFSETQ. This CDR3 contains 16 residues. The CDR3, as DNA: TGCGCCAGCAGCCCGGGACAGGGATGGGGCACAGATACGCAGTATTTT. This translates into CASSPGQGWGTDTQYF.

The chain links TRBV4-2 to TRBJ2-3; a possible D gene is TRBD1 (5 bases). This CDR3 comprises 15 residues. V was shortened by 0 bases and J by 5 bases, with 12 bases between the two germline ends. Germline V gene sequence: CDR1 LGHNA, CDR2 YNFKEQ. CDR3 sequence: CASSQESQGGDTQYF. CDR3 DNA sequence: TGTGCCAGCAGCCAAGAATCCCAGGGCGGAGATACGCAGTATTTT.

The chain combines TRBV9 with TRBJ2-5; D possibly corresponds to TRBD2 (5 bases). Trimming left V 6 bases short and J 4 bases short, with 19 bases between. The CDR3 has 15 amino acids. Germline V gene data show CDR1 as SGDLS and CDR2 as YYNGEE. Written as DNA, the CDR3 is TGTGCCAGCACCTCCAGAGGGCTAGACGGAGAGACCCAGTACTTC. Its protein product is CASTSRGLDGETQYF.